This TCR beta chain was identified in a study of blood T cell repertoires in COVID-19. At the level of the study: PBMCs, B-cell-depleted T cells, or T cells were the source of the cDNA or gDNA that made up the material.

Germline CDR1 is SEHNR and CDR2 is FQNEAQ (reference sequence). CDR3 length: 14 residues. V lost 5 bases to trimming and J lost 0 bases, with 11 bases between them. In the authors' methods: Researchers report that nucleated cell counts were estimated from reference gene primer amplification. Sequencing was performed with immunoSEQ multiplex PCR; in TCRdb, only in-frame clones are kept and a portion is missing. The DNA was the basis for D and trimming; V, J and clone size are from that table. The sample has 170,000 or so clones, 88% seen once. Sequencing input: PBMCs or T cells enriched from blood (not recorded which). The rearrangement joins TRBV7-9 to TRBJ2-7; tentative D call: TRBD1 (5 bases). The TCR sequence derives from a woman under 30 who had recovered from COVID-19. The CDR3 loop is CASSKTGSSYEQYF. CDR3 in DNA: TGTGCCAGCAGCAAAACAGGATCCTCCTACGAGCAGTACTTC.